These 2 T cell receptor beta chains were sequenced from one sample in a study of T cells after yellow fever vaccination (dated by TCRdb to between 2018 and 2021). The treatment or condition label on this specimen signifies: live attenuated yellow fever vaccine strain. To prepare the library, 5' RACE was applied. TCRdb names Illumina HiSeq 2500 as the instrument used. TCRdb reprocessing: public reads trimmed at Q25 with fastp, clones called with MiXCR, in-frame beta chains kept. Identical CDR3 proteins give one entry, which carries the most common genes and DNA. Within this sample are 230,000 or so distinct CDR3 sequences, with approximately 6.8% of them counted one time only. Together, the top ten hold 1.1% of the sample. Specimen: CD4+ T cells sorted from PBMCs, collected on the day of the yellow fever booster vaccination. The origin of the receptors is a young man who received the YFV17D yellow fever vaccine.

V is TRBV5-1 and J is TRBJ2-1; D unclear. Looked up from germline, CDR1 is SGHRS and CDR2 is YFSETQ. Trimming pared 5 bases from V and 11 bases from J, leaving 20 bases between. This CDR3 has 14 residues. The CDR3 DNA is TGCGCCAGCAGTTCGCCCGGTCCCCAAAGGAAGCAGTTCTTC. Protein sequence: CASSSPGPQRKQFF.

This clonotype was counted many times. This chain uses TRBV6-2 or TRBV6-3 with TRBJ2-1, with TRBD1 matching 10 bases. Per the germline V gene, CDR1 is MNHEY and CDR2 is SVGEGT. CDR3 size: 17 residues. Unmatched junction bases numbered 21, after V lost 7 bases and J lost 12 bases. The CDR3 DNA reads as TGTGCCAGCAATGGACAGGGGGTCGCCCGCTTTGGAGGGGTGCAGTTCTTC. The encoded protein is CASNGQGVARFGGVQFF.